The rows below give T cell receptor beta chains drawn from one sample of a study of neurological immune-mediated disorders. TCRdb used MiXCR to reprocess the 5' RACE reads, holding one entry per CDR3 protein. Among about 74,000 distinct CDR3 sequences, roughly 5.5% were seen once, and the ten largest hold approximately 7%. Sequenced input: PBMCs. Receptor source: a man between 18 and 29 years old with multiple sclerosis. The CDR3 runs from the conserved cysteine through the conserved F or W. A D gene is named only where the DNA matches it firmly. Only some rows state a clone size, as once, few, many or a class for expanded clones.

D gene	V gene	J gene	clone size	CDR3 protein	CDR3 DNA
TRBD2	TRBV7-7	TRBJ2-3	NA	CASSPTGSGGGDTQYF	TGTGCCAGCAGCCCCACCGGCAGCGGGGGGGGAGATACGCAGTATTTT
NA	TRBV6-1	TRBJ2-7	few	CASSTYEQYF	TGTGCCAGCAGCACCTACGAGCAGTACTTC
NA	TRBV7-3	TRBJ2-1	many	CASSLMPRGNYNEQFF	TGTGCCAGCAGCTTAATGCCGCGCGGAAACTACAATGAGCAGTTCTTC
TRBD1	TRBV5-1	TRBJ1-1	many	CASSLRTGQGSEAFF	TGCGCCAGCAGCTTGAGAACGGGACAGGGGTCTGAAGCTTTCTTT
TRBD2	TRBV20-1	TRBJ2-7	many	CSAQRGRAHEQYF	TGCAGTGCCCAGAGAGGGAGGGCACACGAGCAGTACTTC
TRBD2	TRBV20-1	TRBJ2-3	many	CSAPRGRAGDSDTQYF	TGCAGTGCTCCTAGGGGGAGAGCGGGAGACTCAGATACGCAGTATTTT
TRBD2	TRBV7-2	TRBJ2-1	many	CASSFMTSGNEQFF	TGTGCCAGCAGCTTCATGACTAGCGGCAATGAGCAGTTCTTC
TRBD1	TRBV29-1	TRBJ2-3	many	CSVRAKGQAADTQYF	TGCAGCGTTCGGGCAAAAGGACAGGCCGCAGATACGCAGTATTTT
NA	TRBV20-1	TRBJ1-6	few	CSARDSSSYNSPLNF	TGCAGTGCTAGGGACAGCAGCTCCTATAATTCACCCCTCAACTTT
NA	TRBV5-1	TRBJ1-6	many	CASSLEGGDYNSPLHF	TGCGCCAGCAGCTTGGAAGGCGGGGACTATAATTCACCCCTCCACTTT
NA	TRBV12-3/TRBV12-4	TRBJ1-2	few	CASSSGPGGQNYGYTF	TGTGCCAGCAGTTCCGGCCCCGGGGGGCAAAACTATGGCTACACCTTC
NA	TRBV20-1	TRBJ2-1	many	CSARDATVRSSEQFF	TGCAGTGCTAGAGACGCGACCGTGCGTTCTTCTGAGCAGTTCTTC
NA	TRBV20-1	TRBJ1-1	many	CSARDSRSINTEAFF	TGCAGTGCTAGAGATTCCCGCAGCATTAACACTGAAGCTTTCTTT
NA	TRBV20-1	TRBJ2-7	many	CSARDGSLSYEQYF	TGCAGTGCTAGAGACGGTTCACTCTCCTACGAGCAGTACTTC
TRBD1	TRBV4-2	TRBJ2-7	few	CASSQEQGSYEQYF	TGTGCCAGCAGCCAAGAACAGGGGTCCTACGAGCAGTACTTC
NA	TRBV7-6	TRBJ1-1	many	CASSPGVRYTEAFF	TGTGCCAGCAGCCCTGGCGTACGGTACACTGAAGCTTTCTTT
NA	TRBV28	TRBJ1-1	many	CASSPGREFEAFF	TGTGCCAGCAGTCCGGGGAGAGAATTTGAAGCTTTCTTT
TRBD2	TRBV12-3/TRBV12-4	TRBJ2-3	many	CASRRAGVDTQYF	TGTGCCAGCAGACGAGCGGGGGTGGATACGCAGTATTTT
TRBD1	TRBV27	TRBJ2-1	many	CAKSSHRGHEQFF	TGTGCCAAATCCTCACACAGGGGACATGAGCAGTTCTTC